This T cell receptor (beta chain) is drawn from a study of T cell responses to AZD1222 COVID-19 vaccine. General study findings and limits: Clonal diversity was possibly underestimated, and white British individuals and females predominated among donors. Only a handful of AZD1222 recipients tested seropositive at baseline. Spike-specific TCR repertoires showed rising breadth and depth after two AZD1222 doses.

The repertoire was sequenced with immunoSEQ multiplex PCR; TCRdb's copy has only in-frame clones and lacks some. This table has roughly 140,000 clones, 88% appearing once. For this clone: What it binds is unknown.

The input for sequencing was peripheral blood, taken on day 0 of MenACWY control vaccination. The receptor was derived from an adult in good health.

The CDR3 loop reads CASSQPGTVTYEQYF. CDR3 nucleotides: TGCGCCAGCAGCCAGCCCGGGACTGTAACCTACGAGCAGTACTTC. The chain links TRBV4-1 to TRBJ2-7; weak D call: TRBD2 (6 bases). CDR1 and CDR2 (germline): MGHRA, YSYEKL. The CDR3 spans 15 residues. The V end lost 3 bases, the J end lost 2 bases, and 14 bases lay between the germline ends.